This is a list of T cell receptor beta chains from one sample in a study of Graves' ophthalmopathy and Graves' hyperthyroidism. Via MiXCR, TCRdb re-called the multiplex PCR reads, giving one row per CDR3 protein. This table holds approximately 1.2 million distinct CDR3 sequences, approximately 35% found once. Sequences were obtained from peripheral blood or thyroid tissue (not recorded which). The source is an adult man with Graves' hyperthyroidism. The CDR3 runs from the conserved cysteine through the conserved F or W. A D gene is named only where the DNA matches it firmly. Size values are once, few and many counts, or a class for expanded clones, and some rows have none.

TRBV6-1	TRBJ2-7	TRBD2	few	TGTGCCAGCAGCCCCCCCCCGGGGGGAGAGCAGTACTTC	CASSPPPGGEQYF
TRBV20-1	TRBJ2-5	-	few	TGCAGTGCGTGGGGAATGCAAGAGACCCAGTACTTC	CSAWGMQETQYF
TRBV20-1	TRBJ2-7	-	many	TGCAGTGCTTACGAGTCAGACCTCTCCTACGAGCAGTACTTC	CSAYESDLSYEQYF
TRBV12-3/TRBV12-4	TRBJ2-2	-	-	TGTGCCAGCACCCTTTTAAGTTTGGAGCTGTTTTTT	CASTLLSLELFF
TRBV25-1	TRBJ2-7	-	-	TGTGCCAGCAGTGAATATGACAACAAGGGCTACGAGCAGTACTTC	CASSEYDNKGYEQYF
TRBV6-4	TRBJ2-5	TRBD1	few	TGTGCCAGCAGTGACTTCCGGGACAGGGGGCTGCGGGAGACCCAGTACTTC	CASSDFRDRGLRETQYF
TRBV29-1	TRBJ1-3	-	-	TGCAGCGTATCCGACAGGAATAACTATGGCTACACCATATATTTT	CSVSDRNNYGYTIYF
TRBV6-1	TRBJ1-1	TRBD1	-	TGTGCCAGCAGTGACGCAAACAGGGGGACGAACACTGAAGCTTTCTTT	CASSDANRGTNTEAFF
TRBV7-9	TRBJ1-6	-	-	TGTGCCAGCAGCTCAGATGGACACGGATCACCCCTCCACTTT	CASSSDGHGSPLHF
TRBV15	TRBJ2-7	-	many	TGTGCCACCAGCAGAGATACTCCCGGACCGGGGAGCTCCTACGAGCAGTACTTC	CATSRDTPGPGSSYEQYF
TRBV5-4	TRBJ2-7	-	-	TGTGCCAGCAGTGGACGGGAATCTCTCGCGGGCGCCTACGAGCAGTACTTC	CASSGRESLAGAYEQYF
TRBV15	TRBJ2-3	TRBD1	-	TGTGCCACCAGCACAGGGGGCGCGGATACGCAGTATTTT	CATSTGGADTQYF
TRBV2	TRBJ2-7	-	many	TGTGCCAGCTGGCCCGGGACAGCGGGCTACGAGCAGTACTTC	CASWPGTAGYEQYF
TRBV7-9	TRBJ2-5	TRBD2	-	TGTGCCAGCAGACCAACCCGAAACCTTCTAGCGGGAGGGCAGAGACAGACCCAGTACTTC	CASRPTRNLLAGGQRQTQYF
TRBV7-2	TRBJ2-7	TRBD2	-	TGTGCCAGCCACAGGGGACTAGCGGACTCCTACGAGCAGTACTTC	CASHRGLADSYEQYF